Presented here are 7 T cell receptor beta chains from one specimen sequenced in a study of T cells in Graves' hyperthyroidism and ophthalmopathy. RNA transcripts gave rise to amplified TCR beta CDR3 regions. When the TCR CDR3 underwent first-round RT-PCR, the HTBI primer set was used. TCRdb processed the multiplex PCR reads anew with MiXCR; each CDR3 protein has one entry. The sample has approximately 300,000 distinct CDR3 sequences; roughly a fifth are singletons. The sequencing sample was made of blood. The receptors stem from a man aged 50 to 59 with Graves' ophthalmopathy.

In this sample, this clonotype turned up a few times. V usage is TRBV5-1 and J usage is TRBJ2-7; TRBD2 matches at 7 bases. Germline V gene lookup returns CDR1 SGHRS and CDR2 YFSETQ. The V gene end was trimmed by 4 bases and the J gene end by 1 base; junction bases not matched to a gene: 8. The CDR3 is 15 amino acids. The CDR3 sequence: CASSLRGEGSYEQYF. In nucleotides, the CDR3 is TGCGCCAGCAGCCTCAGAGGGGAGGGGTCCTACGAGCAGTACTTC. Together with reference TRBV5-1 and TRBJ2-7, the CDR3 gives the full variable domain: KAGVTQTPRYLIKTRGQQVTLSCSPISGHRSVSWYQQTPGQGLQFLFEYFSETQRNKGNFPGRFSGRQFSNSRSEMNVSTLELGDSALYLCASSLRGEGSYEQYFGPGTRLTVT.

This clonotype was recorded at least ten times. The rearrangement joins TRBV28 to TRBJ1-5; TRBD1 might be the D (6 bases). Trimming removed 3 bases from V and 4 bases from J, with 10 bases in between. The CDR3 runs to 14 residues. CDR1 is MDHEN, CDR2 SYDVKM, per germline. The CDR3 DNA follows: TGTGCCAGCAGTTTTGTACAGGGTAATCAGCCCCAGCATTTT. Translated, it gives CASSFVQGNQPQHF.

About this clonotype itself: A read error is possible here, since a much larger clone lies one base away. This is likely a read error, given that the CDR3 carries no conserved phenylalanine or tryptophan at its end. The chain employs TRBV30 and TRBJ1-2, with no clear D. Trimming took 7 bases from V and 3 from J, leaving 21 bases between them. CDR1 is GTSNPN and CDR2 is SVGIG in the germline V gene (reference sequence). The CDR3 runs 15 residues. The CDR3 spells CASQARTRTHYGYTV. Here the CDR3 DNA reads TGTGCCTCCCAAGCCAGGACGAGGACCCACTATGGCTACACCGTC.

This clonotype has just a few counts. The V gene is TRBV10-3, the J gene TRBJ1-6; D might be TRBD1 (5 bases). Trimming removed 4 bases at V and 14 bases at J, with 15 bases between. Germline V CDR1 and CDR2: ENHRY, SYGVKD. CDR3 length: 13 residues. This CDR3 reads CAISGGSLGTLHF. The CDR3 DNA is TGTGCCATCAGTGGGGGGTCTTTAGGGACCCTCCACTTT.

In this sample, this clonotype turned up many times. CDR3 nucleotide sequence: TGTGCCAGCAGTACCAGTAGGGAATACAATGAGCAGTTCTTC. This gives the protein CASSTSREYNEQFF. This chain joins TRBV12-3 or TRBV12-4 and TRBJ2-1; D uncertain. This CDR3 spans 14 amino acids. Trimming cost V 5 bases and J 4 bases, with 12 bases left between them.

The chain carries TRBV28 and TRBJ2-3; 8 nucleotides match TRBD1. Germline CDR1 is MDHEN and CDR2 is SYDVKM. V trimming: 4 bases; J trimming: 6 bases; junction bases outside the gene matches: 6. The CDR3 has 14 residues. The DNA for the CDR3 is TGTGCCAGCAGTTCGCAGGGGGCGCCGGATACGCAGTATTTT. This encodes CASSSQGAPDTQYF.

This chain links TRBV10-3 with TRBJ1-1; 7 bases fit TRBD1. V lost 10 bases and J lost 2; bases outside the gene matches: 4. Germline CDR1 ENHRY, CDR2 SYGVKD. The CDR3 loop spans 12 amino acids. The CDR3, as DNA: TGTGCCACCACAGGGGACAACACTGAAGCTTTCTTT. This encodes CATTGDNTEAFF.